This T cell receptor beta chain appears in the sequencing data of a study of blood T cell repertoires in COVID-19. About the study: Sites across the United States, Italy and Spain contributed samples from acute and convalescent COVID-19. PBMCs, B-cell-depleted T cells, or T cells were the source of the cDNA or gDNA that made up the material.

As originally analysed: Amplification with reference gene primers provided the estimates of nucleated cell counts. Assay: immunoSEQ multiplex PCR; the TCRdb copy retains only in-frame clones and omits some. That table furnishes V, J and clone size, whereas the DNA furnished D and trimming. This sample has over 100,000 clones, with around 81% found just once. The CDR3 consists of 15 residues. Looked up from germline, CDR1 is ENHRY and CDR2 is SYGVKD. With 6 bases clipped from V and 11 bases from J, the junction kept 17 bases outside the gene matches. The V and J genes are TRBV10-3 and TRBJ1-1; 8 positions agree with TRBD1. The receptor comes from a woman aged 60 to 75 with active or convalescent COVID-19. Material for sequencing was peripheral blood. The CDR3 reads CAIRPGTGKLSWAFF. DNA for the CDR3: TGTGCCATCAGGCCCGGGACAGGAAAACTCTCGTGGGCTTTCTTT.